The rows below give T cell receptor beta chains drawn from one sample of a study of T cell repertoires in cytomegalovirus infection. A single record per CDR3 protein comes from TCRdb applying MiXCR to the reads. Of 400,000 or so distinct CDR3 sequences in the sample, over 15% are singletons; the top ten hold approximately 8%. The sample was PBMCs. The receptors were gathered from a human donor in good health (CMV status not recorded). Some clones in this sample may be carry-over from other donors' samples. CDR3s include the opening cysteine and the closing phenylalanine or tryptophan. The D gene is left open where the match is weak. Clone size is stated in some rows and not others, as once, few, many or a class when expanded.

j_gene | d_gene | v_gene | abundance | CDR3aa | CDR3nt
TRBJ1-3 | NA | TRBV9 | NA | CASSLLSQGTGNTIYF | TGTGCCAGCAGCCTCCTCAGCCAGGGCACTGGAAACACCATATATTTT
TRBJ2-3 | NA | TRBV7-9 | NA | CASSLPGNQRTQYF | TGTGCCAGCAGCTTGCCCGGGAATCAGAGGACGCAGTATTTT
TRBJ2-3 | NA | TRBV2 | once | CASSEAWGIVDTQYF | TGTGCCAGCAGTGAAGCGTGGGGCATCGTCGATACGCAGTATTTT
TRBJ2-7 | TRBD1 | TRBV2 | NA | CASRDRGWEQYF | TGTGCCAGCAGAGACAGGGGGTGGGAGCAGTACTTC
TRBJ2-2 | NA | TRBV5-6 | once | CASSMVSDGDTGELFF | TGTGCCAGCAGCATGGTTTCGGACGGAGACACCGGGGAGCTGTTTTTT
TRBJ1-1 | NA | TRBV28 | many | CASSLPHTEAFF | TGTGCCAGCAGTTTACCCCACACTGAAGCTTTCTTT
TRBJ2-5 | NA | TRBV11-2 | few | CASSATGLVQETQYF | TGTGCCAGCAGCGCCACCGGACTGGTTCAAGAGACCCAGTACTTC
TRBJ2-1 | NA | TRBV7-2 | many | CASSPQAGSYNEQFF | TGTGCCAGCAGCCCACAAGCGGGCTCCTACAATGAGCAGTTCTTC
TRBJ2-7 | NA | TRBV12-3/TRBV12-4 | few | CASSSHGGSYEQYF | TGTGCCAGCAGTTCCCACGGGGGCTCCTACGAGCAGTACTTC
TRBJ2-7 | NA | TRBV6-2/TRBV6-3 | few | CASSYVSSYEQYF | TGTGCCAGCAGTTACGTGAGCTCCTACGAGCAGTACTTC
TRBJ2-1 | NA | TRBV9 | NA | CASSADGGPYNEQFF | TGTGCCAGCAGCGCCGATGGCGGGCCCTACAATGAGCAGTTCTTC
TRBJ1-5 | NA | TRBV20-1 | NA | CSASRGESNQPQHF | TGCAGTGCTAGCCGGGGGGAAAGCAATCAGCCCCAGCATTTT
TRBJ2-7 | TRBD1 | TRBV7-6 | many | CASSLDPQGPYEQYF | TGTGCCAGCAGCTTAGACCCACAGGGGCCTTACGAGCAGTACTTC
TRBJ2-5 | NA | TRBV12-3/TRBV12-4 | many | CASRVTGGAETQYF | TGTGCCAGCAGGGTCACAGGGGGGGCGGAGACCCAGTACTTC
TRBJ1-2 | NA | TRBV19 | many | CASSIGLDPNYGYTF | TGTGCCAGTAGTATAGGTTTGGACCCCAACTATGGCTACACCTTC
TRBJ2-1 | TRBD2 | TRBV6-6 | NA | CASSYLAPSGGPRISSYNEQFF | TGTGCCAGCAGTTACCTCGCCCCTAGCGGGGGGCCGCGGATATCATCCTACAATGAGCAGTTCTTC
TRBJ2-1 | NA | TRBV20-1 | NA | CSAPPPGSRSVF | TGCAGTGCCCCACCTCCGGGATCCCGGTCAGTCTTC
TRBJ2-3 | TRBD2 | TRBV12-3/TRBV12-4 | many | CASRIGLAGLGTQYF | TGTGCCAGCAGAATTGGACTAGCGGGATTGGGTACGCAGTATTTT